The TCR beta chain described here comes from a study of post-analysis software for immune sequencing data. Study summary: The disease courses covered relapsing-remitting, secondary progressive and progressive-relapsing multiple sclerosis. The study's findings and limits: TRBV5-6, TRBV5-1 and TRBV20-1 belonged to a set of roughly five TRBV segments that were more frequent in patients than controls. Normalized Chao1 diversity was significantly reduced in patients versus controls. Samples from a shared batch, those prepared together, strongly co-clustered by F measure.

V was shortened by 3 bases and J by 5 bases, with 9 bases between the two germline ends. Per germline, CDR1 SGHRS and CDR2 YFSETQ. The CDR3 is 13 residues long. This clonotype was detected many times. The antigen is unknown. Prepared TCR beta cDNA libraries contained unique molecular identifiers. The authors obtained roughly 0.5 million cDNA molecules from roughly 1.1 to 9.2 million T cells. Using its own MiXCR run on the PCR reads, TCRdb lists one record per CDR3 protein. This repertoire shows about 200,000 distinct CDR3 sequences, approximately 30% found once; its top ten account for approximately 3.6%.

Sequencing used blood. This sequence originates from a girl under 18 with multiple sclerosis. This chain links TRBV5-1 with TRBJ2-1; maybe TRBD1 (6 bases). CDR3 residues: CASSWDIDNEQFF. The DNA of the CDR3 is TGCGCCAGCAGCTGGGACATCGACAATGAGCAGTTCTTC. The full variable domain, completed using reference TRBV5-1 and TRBJ2-1, is KAGVTQTPRYLIKTRGQQVTLSCSPISGHRSVSWYQQTPGQGLQFLFEYFSETQRNKGNFPGRFSGRQFSNSRSEMNVSTLELGDSALYLCASSWDIDNEQFFGPGTRLTVL.